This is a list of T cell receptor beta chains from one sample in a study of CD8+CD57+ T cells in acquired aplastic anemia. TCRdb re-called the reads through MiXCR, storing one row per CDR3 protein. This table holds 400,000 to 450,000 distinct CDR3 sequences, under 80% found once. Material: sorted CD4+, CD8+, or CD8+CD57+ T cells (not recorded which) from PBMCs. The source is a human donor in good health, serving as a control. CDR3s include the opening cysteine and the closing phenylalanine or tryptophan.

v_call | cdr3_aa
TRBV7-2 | CASSIVRGYEQYFF
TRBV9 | CASSPALGGGLRETQYF
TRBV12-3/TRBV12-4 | CASRSVAGAGANVLTF
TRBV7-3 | CASSLRTGPNQPQHF
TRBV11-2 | CASSLVAGRNTDTQYF
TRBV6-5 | CASSYRRGPQETQYF
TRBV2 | CASSPRPQGDNKQFF
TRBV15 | CASSGEQRAGNTIYF
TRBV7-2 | CASSLGSRAYEQYF
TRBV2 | CASSEAAGVYGYTF
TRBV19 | CASSIRRGVGGEQFF
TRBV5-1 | CASSTTAGGYRDTQYF
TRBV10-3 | CAISEDEDLRPIYF
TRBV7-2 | CASSLGDGCLQYF
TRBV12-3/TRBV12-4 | CASSLQQNTEAFF
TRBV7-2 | CASSLVPGLARVGETQYF
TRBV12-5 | CASGLTGGYEQYF
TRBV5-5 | CASSPGVDSGYTF
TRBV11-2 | CASSSQGGSSGNTIYF
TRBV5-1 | CASSLWSTGSQETQYF
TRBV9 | CASSVEGFSGNTIYF
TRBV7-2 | CASSLEGVELFF
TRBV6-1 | CASSTGSNEKLFF
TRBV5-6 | CASSRITDTQYF